This T cell receptor beta chain was found in a study of T cells in tumors after PD-1 blockade. Study context: On average, peripheral blood gave about 120,000 TCR templates and over 30,000 unique clonotypes.

Clones were sequenced by immunoSEQ multiplex PCR, and TCRdb holds only the in-frame ones, with some missing. The table lists approximately 47,000 clones, 70% to 85% of them singletons. Germline CDR1 reads SGHNT; CDR2 reads YYREEE (reference sequence). Between the trimmed V and J ends, which lost 4 bases and 0 bases, there was a span of 13 bases. The CDR3 has 15 amino acids. This specimen was PBMCs, taken before anti-PD-1 therapy. This TCR came from a human donor with advanced basal cell or squamous cell carcinoma (not recorded which). The J gene is TRBJ1-1, the V gene TRBV5-4; tentative D call: TRBD1 (5 bases). This chain's CDR3 is CASSHTRGMNTEAFF. CDR3 coding DNA: TGTGCCAGCAGCCATACAAGGGGAATGAACACTGAAGCTTTCTTT.